This entry lists 18 T cell receptor beta chains sequenced from one sample in a study of Ad26.COV2.S vaccination and SARS-CoV-2 variants. The method was immunoSEQ multiplex PCR; TCRdb's version includes in-frame clones alone and lacks a portion of them. The sample contains 300,000 to 400,000 clones, around nine tenths of which appear only once. Treatment defined: some 19 received Ad26.COV2.S at low or high dose, single or two shots; a few received placebo; per-sample allocation not given. On day 63 after the first injection, vaccine and placebo recipients gave samples. The source was peripheral blood, collected in a trial of Ad26.COV2.S vaccine versus placebo. The receptors shown here come from a person aged 18-65 years who received the Ad26.COV2.S COVID-19 vaccine or a placebo.

The chain uses TRBV18 and TRBJ1-5; D call uncertain. The V and J ends lost 4 bases and 0 bases respectively, with 10 bases between them. CDR3 length equals 15 residues. CDR1 is KGHSH, CDR2 LQKENI, per germline. The CDR3 bases are TGTGCCAGCTCACGACTGGGAAATAGCAATCAGCCCCAGCATTTT. It yields the protein CASSRLGNSNQPQHF. Combining the CDR3 with reference TRBV18 and TRBJ1-5 gives the whole variable domain NAGVMQNPRHLVRRRGQEARLRCSPMKGHSHVYWYRQLPEEGLKFMVYLQKENIIDESGMPKERFSAEFPKEGPSILRIQQVVRGDSAAYFCASSRLGNSNQPQHFGDGTRLSIL.

V gene TRBV30 combines with J gene TRBJ2-1, with D unclear. V was pared by 2 bases and J by 5 bases, with 4 bases between. The CDR3 covers 11 residues. CDR1 GTSNPN and CDR2 SVGIG come from the germline V gene (reference sequence). The CDR3 DNA sequence: TGTGCCTGGAGTAGGGACAATGAGCAGTTCTTC. It encodes CAWSRDNEQFF.

The chain employs TRBV9 and TRBJ2-2; D is possibly TRBD1 (6 bases). CDR3 length equals 15 residues. V shed 2 bases and J shed 7 bases, with 15 bases lying between them. CDR1 SGDLS and CDR2 YYNGEE come from the germline V gene. The CDR3 DNA follows: TGTGCCAGCAGCGTCTATTCAGGGGCGGGCGGGGAGCTGTTTTTT. This sequence encodes CASSVYSGAGGELFF. The entire variable domain, with the rest obtained from reference TRBV9 and TRBJ2-2, is as follows: DSGVTQTPKHLITATGQRVTLRCSPRSGDLSVYWYQQSLDQGLQFLIQYYNGEERAKGNILERFSAQQFPDLHSELNLSSLELGDSALYFCASSVYSGAGGELFFGEGSRLTVL.

This chain uses TRBV5-1 with TRBJ1-4; the match to TRBD1 covers 8 bases. V shed 1 base and J 0 bases; nucleotides not matched to a gene: 5. The CDR3 runs 17 residues. CDR1 and CDR2 from the germline V gene are SGHRS and YFSETQ. The CDR3 nucleotides are TGCGCCAGCAGCTTGTCCCCAGGGGGCTCAACTAATGAAAAACTGTTTTTT. This encodes CASSLSPGGSTNEKLFF.

The chain recombines TRBV6-2 or TRBV6-3 with TRBJ2-1; 8 bases line up with TRBD2. Germline CDR1 and CDR2: MNHEY and SVGEGT. This CDR3 comprises 15 residues. Trimming removed 5 bases from V and 2 bases from J; junction bases left unmatched: 5. CDR3 protein: CASSKGTRAYNEQFF. In DNA form, the CDR3 reads TGTGCCAGCAGTAAGGGGACTAGAGCCTACAATGAGCAGTTCTTC.

Concerning this clone itself: Other DNA sequences from this sample encode an identical CDR3 as well. This chain connects TRBV7-3 to TRBJ1-1; D is ambiguous. Germline lookup yields CDR1 SGHTA and CDR2 FQGTGA. The CDR3 consists of 13 residues. The V end lost 5 bases, the J end lost 1 base, and 8 bases lay between the germline ends. Here the CDR3 reads CASSPTANTEAFF. In nucleotides, the CDR3 is TGTGCCAGCAGCCCTACAGCGAACACTGAAGCTTTCTTT. The whole variable domain, remainder taken from reference TRBV7-3 and TRBJ1-1, is GAGVSQTPSNKVTEKGKYVELRCDPISGHTALYWYRQSLGQGPEFLIYFQGTGAADDSGLPNDRFFAVRPEGSVSTLKIQRTERGDSAVYLCASSPTANTEAFFGQGTRLTVV.

This chain joins TRBV21-1 and TRBJ2-5; the tabulated D call, TRBD2, remains unverified against the DNA. TRBV21-1 is deemed a pseudogene. The CDR3 loop spans 13 amino acids. The CDR3 coding sequence is TGTGCCAGCAGCAAGAACCTAGATGAGACCCAGTACTTC. Amino acids: CASSKNLDETQYF.

The V gene is TRBV11-2, the J gene TRBJ2-5; TRBD2 might be the D (6 bases). The CDR3 is made up of 14 amino acids. From germline, CDR1 is SGHAT and CDR2 FQNNGV. Trimming pared 4 bases from V and 2 bases from J, leaving 11 bases between. The CDR3 protein is CASSSGVRQETQYF. CDR3 coding DNA: TGTGCCAGCAGCTCGGGGGTCCGACAAGAGACCCAGTACTTC.

V is TRBV4-2 and J is TRBJ2-3, with D perhaps TRBD2 (5 bases). Trimming left V 0 bases short and J 4 bases short, with 8 bases between. CDR3 length equals 14 residues. Germline V gives CDR1 LGHNA, CDR2 YNFKEQ. CDR3 sequence (DNA): TGTGCCAGCAGCCAAGAAAGCGGTTCAGATACGCAGTATTTT. The encoded protein is CASSQESGSDTQYF.

This chain connects TRBV27 to TRBJ1-1; the match to TRBD1 covers 7 bases. Losses at the gene ends were 6 bases for V and 0 bases for J; bases not matched to a gene: 13. This CDR3 is built from 17 residues. The germline V gene has CDR1 MNHEY and CDR2 SMNVEV (reference sequence). CDR3 coding DNA: TGTGCCAGCAGCTCCCGCAGGGGGGTGTTGATGAACACTGAAGCTTTCTTT. Translation gives CASSSRRGVLMNTEAFF.

Only one count was recorded for this clone. This rearrangement joins TRBV3-1 (or the pseudogene TRBV3-2) to TRBJ1-6, with a possible D match to TRBD1 (6 bases). CDR3 size: 16 residues. The ends were cut back, 4 bases at V and 8 bases at J, with 18 bases in the middle. Looked up from germline, CDR1 is LGHDT and CDR2 is YNNKEL (reference sequence). In DNA, the CDR3 is TGTGCCAGCAGCCTCAGGGGTGGGGCGAGGGATTCACCCCTCCACTTT. The encoded protein is CASSLRGGARDSPLHF.

This clone came up a few times. The chain is built from TRBV19 and TRBJ1-5, with TRBD1 identical over 10 bases. Germline values: CDR1 LNHDA, CDR2 SQIVND (reference sequence). The CDR3 has 17 amino acids. Unmatched junction bases numbered 11, after V lost 7 bases and J lost 2 bases. The CDR3 loop reads CASTLDRGIGGNQPQHF. In DNA, the CDR3 is TGTGCCAGTACCTTGGACAGGGGGATAGGGGGCAATCAGCCCCAGCATTTT.

Here the CDR3 reads CASSAGVEQFF. The CDR3 coding sequence is TGTGCCAGCAGTGCAGGCGTTGAGCAGTTCTTC. The V and J genes are TRBV9 and TRBJ2-1; D not certain. This CDR3 region has 11 residues. CDR1 is SGDLS, CDR2 YYNGEE, per germline. V was clipped by 5 bases and J by 9 bases, with 9 bases between them.

This clone was seen only a few times. V usage is TRBV3-1 (or the pseudogene TRBV3-2) and J usage is TRBJ1-1; TRBD1 is a possible D gene (6 bases). With 5 bases removed from V and 0 bases from J, the gap between germline ends came to 10 bases. The CDR3 is 14 residues long. Germline loops: CDR1 LGHDT, CDR2 YNNKEL (reference sequence). The CDR3 DNA reads as TGTGCCAGCAGCAGGGGGGGCTTGAACACTGAAGCTTTCTTT. This encodes CASSRGGLNTEAFF.

This rearrangement joins TRBV13 to TRBJ2-3; D gene ambiguous. The CDR3 covers 13 residues. V shed 6 bases and J shed 2 bases, with 9 bases lying between them. The germline CDR1 and CDR2 sequences are PRHDT and FYEKMQ (reference sequence). CDR3 coding DNA: TGTGCCAGCAGTGTACTATCCACAGATACGCAGTATTTT. This encodes CASSVLSTDTQYF.

The chain couples TRBV7-9 to TRBJ2-7, with D tentatively TRBD2 (6 bases). CDR1 is SEHNR, CDR2 FQNEAQ, per germline (reference sequence). The CDR3 is 19 amino acids. Trimming took off 1 base at V and 2 bases at J, with 24 bases between the two ends. CDR3 amino acids: CASSLVLARTGRETYEQYF. Written as DNA, the CDR3 is TGTGCCAGCAGCTTAGTCTTAGCTAGGACTGGGCGGGAAACCTACGAGCAGTACTTC.

The V gene is TRBV3-1 (or the pseudogene TRBV3-2), the J gene TRBJ2-2, with 8 bases that match TRBD1. Germline-derived CDR1 and CDR2 are LGHDT and YNNKEL (reference sequence). Germline trimming cut 7 bases from V and 6 bases from J; bases unmatched to any gene: 4. This CDR3 contains 13 residues. CDR3 loop: CASTQGASGELFF. The DNA for the CDR3 is TGTGCCAGCACCCAGGGGGCGTCCGGGGAGCTGTTTTTT.

The gene calls are TRBV27 and TRBJ1-1, with unresolved D. The CDR3 extends over 13 amino acids. Per germline, CDR1 MNHEY and CDR2 SMNVEV (reference sequence). Trimming shortened V by 5 bases and J by 8 bases, and 15 bases separated the two germline ends. The CDR3 DNA reads TGTGCCAGCAGTCCCCCCGGGCTAATGGAAGCTTTCTTT. Translating gives CASSPPGLMEAFF.